The 27 T cell receptor beta chains presented below share a single source sample, sequenced in a study of cytomegalovirus exposure and HLA in healthy donors. In the PCR, 60 Vbeta and 13 Jbeta primers were used. Profiled with immunoSEQ multiplex PCR; TCRdb holds only in-frame clones, not every one. The sample has fewer than 200,000 clones, around 73% seen once. Sequencing used PBMCs. These TCRs come from a woman between 18 and 29 years old in good health and CMV-seropositive.

This rearrangement joins TRBV9 to TRBJ2-2, with a possible D match to TRBD1 (5 bases). This CDR3 has 16 residues. V lost 0 bases and J lost 0, with 9 bases in between. CDR1 is SGDLS, CDR2 YYNGEE, per germline. CDR3 coding DNA: TGTGCCAGCAGCGTAGCCGACAGATCGAACACCGGGGAGCTGTTTTTT. Translation gives CASSVADRSNTGELFF.

The chain employs TRBV5-5 and TRBJ1-2; TRBD1 matches 12 bases. The CDR3 runs 16 residues. Germline loops: CDR1 SGHKS, CDR2 YYEKEE (reference sequence). The V segment lost 0 bases and the J segment 7 bases; nucleotides outside the gene matches: 7. The CDR3 sequence is CASSLGPGQGACGYTF. In nucleotides, the CDR3 is TGTGCCAGCAGCTTGGGCCCGGGACAGGGGGCGTGTGGCTACACCTTC.

J is TRBJ2-2 and V is TRBV28; 7 bases are a match to TRBD1. V lost 1 base to trimming and J lost 3 bases; unmatched junction nucleotides: 11. The CDR3 runs 18 residues. Germline V gene lookup returns CDR1 MDHEN and CDR2 SYDVKM. The CDR3 is CASSLYRGAPPDTGELFF. The CDR3 coding sequence is TGTGCCAGCAGTTTATACAGGGGAGCGCCTCCCGACACCGGGGAGCTGTTTTTT.

The chain links TRBV5-6 to TRBJ2-1, with a possible D match to TRBD2 (6 bases). The CDR3 has 14 amino acids. From germline, CDR1 is SGHDT and CDR2 YYEEEE. The V end lost 0 bases, the J end lost 7 bases, and 11 bases lay between the germline ends. CDR3: CASSLAAGRNEQFF. DNA of the CDR3: TGTGCCAGCAGCTTGGCCGCAGGGAGGAATGAGCAGTTCTTC.

This clone was seen only a few times. The V call is TRBV10-3, the J call TRBJ1-6; D not certain. The CDR3 totals 13 residues. V was clipped by 6 bases and J by 6 bases, with 9 bases between them. Germline lookup yields CDR1 ENHRY and CDR2 SYGVKD. The CDR3 DNA is TGTGCCATCAGGAGGGATCTTAATTCACCCCTCCACTTT. Its protein product is CAIRRDLNSPLHF.

The gene calls are TRBV9 and TRBJ1-6; 7 nucleotides line up with TRBD1. CDR3 length: 16 residues. V trimming: 7 bases; J trimming: 4 bases; junction bases outside the gene matches: 11. Per germline, CDR1 SGDLS and CDR2 YYNGEE. In DNA form, the CDR3 reads TGTGCCAGCGGCCCCACGGGACAGACATATAATTCACCCCTCCACTTT. Its protein is CASGPTGQTYNSPLHF.

The J gene is TRBJ2-3, the V gene TRBV19; TRBD1 aligns across 7 bases. V lost 2 bases and J lost 1; bases outside the gene matches: 3. The CDR3 is 15 amino acids. In germline, CDR1 is LNHDA, CDR2 SQIVND (reference sequence). Here the CDR3 DNA reads TGTGCCAGTAGTATACCCGGACAGGGCACAGATACGCAGTATTTT. The encoded protein is CASSIPGQGTDTQYF. Full variable domain (remainder filled in from reference TRBV19 and TRBJ2-3): DGGITQSPKYLFRKEGQNVTLSCEQNLNHDAMYWYRQDPGQGLRLIYYSQIVNDFQKGDIAEGYSVSREKKESFPLTVTSAQKNPTAFYLCASSIPGQGTDTQYFGPGTRLTVL.

A few counts support this clone. The chain employs TRBV5-1 and TRBJ1-5, with a tentative D call TRBD1 (5 bases). CDR1 and CDR2 from the germline V gene are SGHRS and YFSETQ. Trimming cost V 0 bases and J 3 bases, with 7 bases left between them. The length of the CDR3 is 14 residues. CDR3 amino acids: CASSLGQSNQPQHF. The DNA of the CDR3 is TGCGCCAGCAGCTTGGGACAGTCCAATCAGCCCCAGCATTTT.

This clone turned up a few times. V gene TRBV7-2 combines with J gene TRBJ1-4; tentatively, D is TRBD1 (5 bases). The CDR3 is made up of 14 amino acids. Germline V CDR1 and CDR2: SGHTA, FQGNSA. V was cut by 7 bases and J by 6 bases, with 15 bases left in between. The CDR3 sequence: CASNFGGSHEKLFF. The CDR3 DNA sequence: TGTGCCAGCAACTTTGGGGGGAGTCATGAAAAACTGTTTTTT. The variable domain in full, with the rest retrieved from reference TRBV7-2 and TRBJ1-4, is GAGVSQSPSNKVTEKGKDVELRCDPISGHTALYWYRQSLGQGLEFLIYFQGNSAPDKSGLPSDRFSAERTGGSVSTLTIQRTQQEDSAVYLCASNFGGSHEKLFFGSGTQLSVL.

The chain joins TRBV6-5 to TRBJ2-2; D is perhaps TRBD1 (5 bases). Germline CDR1 MNHEY, CDR2 SVGAGI. CDR3 length: 15 amino acids. V gave up 6 bases and J gave up 4 bases, with 15 bases separating them. The DNA for the CDR3 is TGTGCCAGCAGCCCAGGGCGCCGGGCCACCGGGGAGCTGTTTTTT. The encoded protein is CASSPGRRATGELFF.

The V and J genes are TRBV6-1 and TRBJ2-2, with 7 bases that match TRBD1. This CDR3 region has 17 residues. The V segment lost 1 base and the J segment 1 base; nucleotides outside the gene matches: 6. Germline V CDR1 and CDR2: MNHNS, SASEGT. The chain's CDR3 is CASSEGFDRENTGELFF. As DNA, the CDR3 is TGTGCCAGCAGTGAAGGGTTCGACAGGGAGAACACCGGGGAGCTGTTTTTT.

This chain joins TRBV5-4 and TRBJ1-2; 7 positions agree with TRBD1. The CDR3 totals 13 residues. V was pared by 4 bases and J by 8 bases, with 8 bases of the junction left unmatched. Per the germline V gene, CDR1 is SGHNT and CDR2 is YYREEE (reference sequence). CDR3 nucleotides: TGTGCCAGCAGCCTACAGGGGCCGCTGGGCTACACCTTC. It translates to CASSLQGPLGYTF.

V and J are TRBV4-2 and TRBJ2-7; TRBD2 matches 8 bases. Per the germline V gene, CDR1 is LGHNA and CDR2 is YNFKEQ. This CDR3 comprises 17 residues. After removal of 0 bases from V and 3 bases from J, the junction contained 10 bases not matched to a gene. The CDR3 nucleotides are TGTGCCAGCAGCCAAGAGGTCAAGCGGGGGAATCTCTACGAGCAGTACTTC. Amino acid sequence: CASSQEVKRGNLYEQYF.

The chain couples TRBV4-2 to TRBJ1-1; no definite D call. The CDR3 runs to 16 residues. Germline CDR1 is LGHNA and CDR2 is YNFKEQ. V lost 0 bases to trimming and J lost 5 bases, with 16 bases between them. The CDR3 DNA reads as TGTGCCAGCAGCCAAGATCCTGGAGGGCGAGGGACTGAAGCTTTCTTT. Amino acid sequence: CASSQDPGGRGTEAFF.

V is TRBV19 and J is TRBJ2-3; a weak D match, TRBD1 (6 bases). The CDR3 runs 16 residues. The germline V gene encodes CDR1 LNHDA and CDR2 SQIVND (reference sequence). The V end lost 4 bases, the J end lost 4 bases, and 18 bases lay between the germline ends. CDR3: CASSTLQGFRADTQYF. The CDR3 region has the DNA TGTGCCAGTAGTACCCTCCAGGGGTTTAGGGCAGATACGCAGTATTTT.

This chain connects TRBV18 to TRBJ2-3; no reliable D call. The germline V gene has CDR1 KGHSH and CDR2 LQKENI. V was trimmed by 3 bases and J by 0 bases, leaving 10 bases between them. The CDR3 extends over 15 amino acids. In DNA form, the CDR3 reads TGTGCCAGCTCACCTACGACACCTAGCACAGATACGCAGTATTTT. It encodes CASSPTTPSTDTQYF.

The chain has TRBV2 and TRBJ2-5; 13 bases are shared with TRBD2. Germline V gene sequence: CDR1 SNHLY, CDR2 FYNNEI. The V and J ends lost 6 bases and 4 bases, in that order; junction bases with no gene match: 2. The CDR3 has 14 amino acids. CDR3: CASRGLAGVETQYF. CDR3 coding DNA: TGTGCCAGCAGAGGACTAGCGGGGGTAGAGACCCAGTACTTC.

The chain carries TRBV6-6 and TRBJ1-3, with a weak D call TRBD1 (6 bases). The CDR3 covers 15 residues. The V end lost 7 bases, the J end lost 0 bases, and 13 bases lay between the germline ends. Per germline, CDR1 MNHNY and CDR2 SVGAGI (reference sequence). CDR3 nucleotides: TGTGCCAGCACCACCGGGACATTCTCTGGAAACACCATATATTTT. Its protein is CASTTGTFSGNTIYF.

This chain links TRBV6-5 with TRBJ1-3; weak D call: TRBD1 (5 bases). CDR1 is MNHEY and CDR2 is SVGAGI in the germline V gene. Trimming removed 7 bases at V and 2 bases at J, with 15 bases between. The CDR3 consists of 15 residues. CDR3 sequence: CASKAGRRAGNTIYF. CDR3 in DNA: TGTGCCAGCAAAGCAGGGCGGAGGGCTGGAAACACCATATATTTT.

The gene calls are TRBV12-5 and TRBJ2-3; D may be TRBD2 (6 bases). Trimming took off 1 base at V and 1 base at J, with 6 bases between the two ends. Per the germline V gene, CDR1 is LGHNT and CDR2 is FRNRAP. The CDR3 is made up of 14 amino acids. CDR3 coding DNA: TGTGCTAGTGGTTTGGGCGGGGGCACAGATACGCAGTATTTT. This codes for CASGLGGGTDTQYF.

The chain links TRBV5-1 to TRBJ2-7; 11 bases align to TRBD2. The CDR3 has 15 amino acids. Germline lookup yields CDR1 SGHRS and CDR2 YFSETQ. With 3 bases clipped from V and 6 bases from J, the junction kept 8 bases outside the gene matches. The CDR3 spells CASSYLAGGEIEQYF. The DNA of the CDR3 is TGCGCCAGCAGCTACTTAGCGGGGGGGGAAATCGAGCAGTACTTC.

Here the CDR3 DNA reads TGCGCCAGCAGCTGGGGGGGCCCAACTAATGAAAAACTGTTTTTT. Amino acids: CASSWGGPTNEKLFF. The chain couples TRBV5-1 to TRBJ1-4; the D gene is possibly TRBD1 (6 bases). V was pared by 3 bases and J by 0 bases, with 9 bases between. Germline V gene lookup returns CDR1 SGHRS and CDR2 YFSETQ. This CDR3 has 15 amino acids.

J is TRBJ2-5 and V is TRBV14; D remains ambiguous. The CDR3 is made up of 13 amino acids. Trimming shortened V by 4 bases and J by 4 bases, and 10 bases separated the two germline ends. The V gene's germline CDR1 is SGHDN and CDR2 FVKESK. The CDR3 DNA follows: TGTGCCAGCAGCCTTGCGGCGGCAGAGACCCAGTACTTC. Translated: CASSLAAAETQYF.

The chain has TRBV10-3 and TRBJ2-7; 7 nucleotides align to TRBD1. The CDR3 spans 14 residues. CDR1 and CDR2 from the germline V gene are ENHRY and SYGVKD. V was pared by 7 bases and J by 6 bases, with 12 bases of the junction left unmatched. The CDR3 bases are TGTGCCATCACTACCGACAGGGCGTTGGGCGAGCAGTACTTC. The encoded protein is CAITTDRALGEQYF.

This clone was detected only once. A junction end diverges from the germline sequence, so it may reflect a read error. The V call is TRBV7-9, the J call TRBJ2-4; tentative D call: TRBD2 (5 bases). The CDR3 runs to 15 residues. The germline gives CDR1 SEHNR, CDR2 FQNEAQ (reference sequence). The CDR3 bases are TGTTCCAGCAAACTAGATGCGTCGGCCAAAAACATTCAGTACTTC. Protein product: CSSKLDASAKNIQYF.

CDR3 protein: CASSLSPSGLGGYTF. The CDR3 nucleotides read TGTGCCAGCAGTTTATCGCCCTCGGGACTAGGGGGCTACACCTTC. V gene TRBV27 combines with J gene TRBJ1-2; D perhaps matches TRBD1 (5 bases). V was clipped by 0 bases and J by 8 bases, with 16 bases between them. The CDR3 runs 15 residues. CDR1 is MNHEY, CDR2 SMNVEV, per germline (reference sequence).

The chain uses TRBV7-9 and TRBJ2-5; D perhaps matches TRBD1 (5 bases). The V end was cut by 1 base, the J end by 5 bases, with 11 bases between. This CDR3 has 14 amino acids. Germline-derived CDR1 and CDR2 are SEHNR and FQNEAQ (reference sequence). The CDR3 spells CASSLVLGLETQYF. The CDR3, as DNA: TGTGCCAGCAGCTTAGTCTTGGGGCTGGAGACCCAGTACTTC.